This T cell receptor (beta chain) derives from a study of neurological immune-mediated disorders. Germline V gives CDR1 SGHRS, CDR2 YFSETQ. V trimming: 5 bases; J trimming: 2 bases; junction bases outside the gene matches: 6. This CDR3 contains 14 residues. TCRdb re-analysed the 5' RACE reads in MiXCR, keeping a single row per CDR3 protein. Among some 87,000 distinct CDR3 sequences listed, 4.5% to 7.5% were seen once. Documented time point: longitudinal time-point 2. This clonotype was seen at least ten times. The sequencing input was PBMCs. This clonotype originated in an older woman with multiple sclerosis. The gene calls are TRBV5-1 and TRBJ1-2; TRBD1 aligns across 7 bases. The CDR3 protein is CASSRGQANYGYTF. CDR3 nucleotides: TGCGCCAGCAGTCGCGGACAGGCGAACTATGGCTACACCTTC. The variable domain in full, completed from reference TRBV5-1 and TRBJ1-2, reads KAGVTQTPRYLIKTRGQQVTLSCSPISGHRSVSWYQQTPGQGLQFLFEYFSETQRNKGNFPGRFSGRQFSNSRSEMNVSTLELGDSALYLCASSRGQANYGYTFGSGTRLTVV.